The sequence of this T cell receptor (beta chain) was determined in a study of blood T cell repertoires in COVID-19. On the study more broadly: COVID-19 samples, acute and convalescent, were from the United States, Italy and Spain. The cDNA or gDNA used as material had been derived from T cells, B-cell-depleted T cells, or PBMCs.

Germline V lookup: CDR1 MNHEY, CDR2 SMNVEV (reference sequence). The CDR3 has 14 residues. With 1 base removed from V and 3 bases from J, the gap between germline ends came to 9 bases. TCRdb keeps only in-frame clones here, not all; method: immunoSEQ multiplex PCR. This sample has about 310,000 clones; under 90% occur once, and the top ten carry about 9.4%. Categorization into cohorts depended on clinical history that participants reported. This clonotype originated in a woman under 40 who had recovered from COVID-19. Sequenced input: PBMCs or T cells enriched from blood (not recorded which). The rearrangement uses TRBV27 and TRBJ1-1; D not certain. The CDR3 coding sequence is TGTGCCAGCAGTTTATATTCTTTTTACACTGAAGCTTTCTTT. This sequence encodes CASSLYSFYTEAFF.